This T cell receptor (beta chain) was sequenced during a study of persistence of HIV-infected CD4 T cells. Overall study context: Anti-CD3/anti-CD28 stimulation activated a higher proportion of cells than antigen stimulation, with lower memory fraction.

This was the immunoSEQ version 4 assay in survey mode. Some clones are missing from TCRdb's copy, which holds only in-frame ones; the method was immunoSEQ multiplex PCR. The top ten hold about 1.3% of the sample, which has about 37,000 clones, 87% seen once. Concerning this clone itself: The antigen remains unidentified.

Study conclusions and caveats: Degenerate expanded CDR3beta sequences were enriched among CMV- and Gag-responding cells. TCRbeta richness was lower in CMV- and Gag-responding cells than in anti-CD3/anti-CD28-responding cells.

The CDR3 runs 15 residues. In germline, CDR1 is MNHEY, CDR2 SMNVEV (reference sequence). Germline trimming cut 4 bases from V and 6 bases from J; bases unmatched to any gene: 9. Anti-CD3/anti-CD28 beads served as a nonspecific positive control stimulus. Sorting selected CD4+ T cells upregulating both CD40 ligand and CD69. This chain connects TRBV27 to TRBJ1-5, with 7 bases fitting TRBD1. This sequence was found in an adult man with HIV who was CMV-seropositive. This specimen consisted of CD4+ T cells sorted from PBMCs after roughly 17-hour stimulation, obtained from a patient who received antiretroviral therapy. This chain's CDR3 is CASSSADRVRQPQHF. CDR3 sequence (DNA): TGTGCCAGCAGTTCAGCCGACAGGGTTCGTCAGCCCCAGCATTTT.